This TCR beta chain was observed in a study of T-cell reconstitution after alpha-beta-depleted transplantation in children. General study points: Several hundred expanded graft clones reportedly supplied alpha-beta T cells about two months after transplant.

As concerns this clonotype: The target antigen is unknown.

The CDR3 length is 14 residues. V lost 6 bases to trimming and J lost 10 bases; unmatched junction nucleotides: 9. Construction of the TCRbeta library involved unique molecular identifiers. One entry per CDR3 protein results from TCRdb running MiXCR on the PCR reads. The data contain about a million distinct CDR3 sequences, roughly 29% of them singletons. The sequence was obtained from a boy under two years old who had a stem cell transplant for SCID, so the T cells may come from the graft donor. This rearrangement joins TRBV12-3 or TRBV12-4 to TRBJ1-6, with 7 bases lining up with TRBD1. Material: PBMCs, mostly from graft donor cells, obtained 360 days after TCRalphabeta/CD19-depleted stem cell transplant. CDR3 bases: TGTGCCAGCAGCTATAGACAGGGTCGATCACCCCTCCACTTT. The encoded protein is CASSYRQGRSPLHF.